This record looks at one T cell receptor (beta chain) sequence and its context. This CDR3 is built from 14 residues. Germline CDR1 reads LNHDA; CDR2 reads SQIVND (reference sequence). V was trimmed by 3 bases and J by 5 bases, leaving 11 bases between them. A quantity of about 0.45 to 1 ug RNA underwent reverse transcription using random hexamers. Across 54 Vbeta and 13 Jbeta, TCR beta CDR3 was amplified with immunoSEQ multiplex PCR. Using its own MiXCR run on the immunoSEQ multiplex PCR reads, TCRdb lists one record per CDR3 protein. The table has 150,000 to 200,000 distinct CDR3 sequences, around 93% seen once. Age- and sex-matched healthy donors served as the control group. FACS was used to enrich TEMRA cells, whereas the CD8+ and CD4+ T cells were obtained by negative isolation. The entry originates in a study of CD8 T cells in Susac syndrome.

The source is a human donor in good health. The chain links TRBV19 to TRBJ1-5, with D possibly being TRBD1 (6 bases). The specimen was CD4+ T cells from PBMCs. As DNA, the CDR3 is TGTGCCAGTAGTATTCAGGGGTGGGATCAGCCCCAGCATTTT. Its protein product is CASSIQGWDQPQHF.